Each of the 19 T cell receptor beta chains below was sequenced from the same sample in a study of shared clonotypes between healthy human individuals. Profiled with immunoSEQ multiplex PCR; TCRdb holds only in-frame clones, not every one. Among 760,000 or so clones listed, about 97% were seen once. It was CD45RO-negative cells, positively selected for CCR7, that made up naive CD8 cells, with terminally differentiated effector memory CD45RA+ cells excluded. Source material: naive CD8+ T cells sorted from blood. The receptors here all came from a man in his thirties or forties in good health.

The V and J genes are TRBV7-4 and TRBJ2-7, with 9 bases fitting TRBD1. This CDR3 comprises 15 residues. CDR1 and CDR2 (germline): SGHVT, SQSDAQ. J gave up 4 bases and V 5 bases, and 9 bases lay outside the gene matches. CDR3 sequence reads: CASSPPRDRVYEQYF. The CDR3 region has the DNA TGTGCCAGCAGCCCACCCCGGGACAGGGTTTACGAGCAGTACTTC.

The J gene is TRBJ2-3, the V gene TRBV6-1; D is ambiguous. With 4 bases removed from V and 6 bases from J, the gap between germline ends came to 26 bases. This CDR3 has 18 residues. Germline V lookup: CDR1 MNHNS, CDR2 SASEGT. The CDR3 DNA reads TGTGCCAGCAGTGCCCCCGAGGACCATCTCCCTCGGTTGGATACGCAGTATTTT. This gives the protein CASSAPEDHLPRLDTQYF.

V is TRBV7-9 and J is TRBJ1-2, with D unresolved. The V end lost 6 bases, the J end lost 4 bases, and 12 bases lay between the germline ends. The V gene's germline CDR1 is SEHNR and CDR2 FQNEAQ (reference sequence). The CDR3 is made up of 13 amino acids. CDR3 DNA sequence: TGTGCCAGCAGTTCGAGTCTACTCTATGGCTACACCTTC. The encoded protein is CASSSSLLYGYTF.

This chain uses TRBV6-5 with TRBJ2-2; D is uncertain. The V and J ends lost 0 bases and 2 bases respectively, with 10 bases between them. The CDR3 loop spans 16 amino acids. Germline-derived CDR1 and CDR2 are MNHEY and SVGAGI. The CDR3 region has the DNA TGTGCCAGCAGTTACTCGACGGGCTCTAACACCGGGGAGCTGTTTTTT. This codes for CASSYSTGSNTGELFF.

The CDR3 sequence: CASSASGWVTDTQYF. The CDR3 DNA reads TGTGCCAGCAGTGCCAGCGGTTGGGTCACAGATACGCAGTATTTT. The gene calls are TRBV27 and TRBJ2-3; tentative D call: TRBD2 (5 bases). The CDR3 extends over 15 amino acids. In germline, CDR1 is MNHEY, CDR2 SMNVEV (reference sequence). Between the trimmed V and J ends, which lost 5 bases and 2 bases, there was a span of 14 bases.

The gene calls are TRBV7-6 and TRBJ2-1, with 7 nucleotides matching TRBD2. The V segment lost 2 bases and the J segment 3 bases; nucleotides outside the gene matches: 7. CDR3 length equals 16 residues. In germline, CDR1 is SGHVS, CDR2 FNYEAQ. The CDR3 coding sequence is TGTGCCAGCAGCTTAAGTAGCGGGCCCTACTACAATGAGCAGTTCTTC. Translating gives CASSLSSGPYYNEQFF.

The CDR3 nucleotides read TGTGCCAGCAGTGAGGGGACAGCTAAAGAGACCCAGTACTTC. It codes for CASSEGTAKETQYF. V usage is TRBV6-5 and J usage is TRBJ2-5; 7 nucleotides align to TRBD1. The CDR3 extends over 14 amino acids. V lost 5 bases to trimming and J lost 3 bases; unmatched junction nucleotides: 6. Germline V gives CDR1 MNHEY, CDR2 SVGAGI.

This chain connects TRBV28 to TRBJ2-7; possible D gene TRBD2, 5 bases. The germline CDR1 and CDR2 sequences are MDHEN and SYDVKM. V lost 2 bases to trimming and J lost 4 bases, with 18 bases between them. The CDR3 loop spans 16 amino acids. CDR3 nucleotide sequence: TGTGCCAGCAGTTTAGCTCTCTCGGGATCGGTGTACGAGCAGTACTTC. Its protein is CASSLALSGSVYEQYF.

This chain connects TRBV29-1 to TRBJ1-1, with D possibly matching TRBD1 (5 bases). The germline V and J ends were trimmed by 8 bases and 4 bases, with 14 bases remaining between them. The CDR3 is 12 amino acids. CDR1 SQVTM and CDR2 ANQGSEA come from the germline V gene. CDR3 protein: CSPSGHATEAFF. CDR3 bases: TGCAGCCCATCCGGACATGCCACTGAAGCTTTCTTT.

This clone was picked up a small number of times. This chain connects TRBV7-9 to TRBJ1-1; weak D call: TRBD1 (5 bases). Per the germline V gene, CDR1 is SEHNR and CDR2 is FQNEAQ (reference sequence). Trimming stripped 7 bases from V and 6 bases from J, with 15 bases between. The CDR3 length is 13 residues. The CDR3 is CASTMLQGAEAFF. CDR3 nucleotide sequence: TGTGCCAGCACCATGCTGCAGGGCGCTGAAGCTTTCTTT.

J is TRBJ2-2 and V is TRBV25-1; tentatively, D is TRBD2 (6 bases). Looked up from germline, CDR1 is MGHDK and CDR2 is SYGVNS. Trimming stripped 8 bases from V and 6 bases from J, with 13 bases between. The CDR3 is made up of 13 amino acids. The chain's CDR3 is CASSRLDAGELFF. CDR3 DNA: TGTGCCAGCTCCAGACTAGACGCCGGGGAGCTGTTTTTT.

J is TRBJ2-5 and V is TRBV19, with unresolved D. Germline CDR1 reads LNHDA; CDR2 reads SQIVND (reference sequence). The V end was cut by 3 bases, the J end by 3 bases, with 11 bases between. The CDR3 has 14 amino acids. This CDR3 is CASSIYNSEETQYF. CDR3 nucleotide sequence: TGTGCCAGTAGTATTTACAATTCCGAAGAGACCCAGTACTTC.

The CDR3 sequence: CASRRGTRNAEAFF. In DNA form, the CDR3 reads TGTGCCAGCAGACGCGGCACTCGTAACGCTGAAGCTTTCTTT. The chain combines TRBV27 with TRBJ1-1; D gene uncertain. Deletions cut 6 bases from V and 6 bases from J, with 17 bases between. CDR1 is MNHEY, CDR2 SMNVEV, per germline (reference sequence). The CDR3 spans 14 residues.

The J gene is TRBJ2-2, the V gene TRBV19; 9 bases fit TRBD2. The V gene's germline CDR1 is LNHDA and CDR2 SQIVND (reference sequence). Losses at the gene ends were 7 bases for V and 1 base for J; bases not matched to a gene: 4. The CDR3 is 15 residues long. For the CDR3, the DNA is TGTGCCAGTACACTAGCGGGCGTGAACACCGGGGAGCTGTTTTTT. Translated, it gives CASTLAGVNTGELFF. Together with reference TRBV19 and TRBJ2-2, the CDR3 gives the full variable domain: DGGITQSPKYLFRKEGQNVTLSCEQNLNHDAMYWYRQDPGQGLRLIYYSQIVNDFQKGDIAEGYSVSREKKESFPLTVTSAQKNPTAFYLCASTLAGVNTGELFFGEGSRLTVL.

In regard to this clone: Germline is not matched at one junction end, which may reflect a read error. This chain uses TRBV7-2 with TRBJ1-2; D gene unclear. There are 15 residues in the CDR3. The germline V gene has CDR1 SGHTA and CDR2 FQGNSA. The CDR3 spells CASSLWAASNYGYTF. CDR3 DNA: TGTGCCAGCAGCTTATGGGCGGCCTCTAATTATGGCTACACCTTC.

The rearrangement links TRBV30 to TRBJ1-3, with 8 bases identical to TRBD1. CDR3 size: 13 residues. Germline-derived CDR1 and CDR2 are GTSNPN and SVGIG (reference sequence). V trimming: 6 bases; J trimming: 11 bases; junction bases outside the gene matches: 12. CDR3 in amino acids: CACYIGQGLSIYF. CDR3 bases: TGTGCCTGTTATATTGGACAGGGACTTTCCATATATTTT.

Points on this clone: A junction end diverges from the germline sequence, so it may reflect a read error. This rearrangement joins TRBV29-1 to TRBJ1-2; D perhaps matches TRBD1 (6 bases). Per germline, CDR1 SQVTM and CDR2 ANQGSEA. The CDR3 consists of 11 residues. CDR3 residues: CSVAPRDTVLF. The CDR3 DNA reads TGCAGCGTTGCCCCCCGGGACACAGTTCTCTTC.

V and J are TRBV5-5 and TRBJ2-1; the D gene is possibly TRBD2 (5 bases). The CDR3 contains 14 residues. Per germline, CDR1 SGHKS and CDR2 YYEKEE (reference sequence). Trimming cost V 2 bases and J 8 bases, with 14 bases left between them. The CDR3 DNA sequence: TGTGCCAGCAGCTTATACGGGAAGTTGGATGAGCAGTTCTTC. This sequence encodes CASSLYGKLDEQFF. Drawing the rest from reference TRBV5-5 and TRBJ2-1, the complete variable domain is DAGVTQSPTHLIKTRGQQVTLRCSPISGHKSVSWYQQVLGQGPQFIFQYYEKEERGRGNFPDRFSARQFPNYSSELNVNALLLGDSALYLCASSLYGKLDEQFFGPGTRLTVL.

This clone has just one count. The chain links TRBV2 to TRBJ2-1; 8 bases are a match to TRBD1. V trimming: 6 bases; J trimming: 7 bases; junction bases outside the gene matches: 2. CDR3 length: 12 residues. Germline CDR1 and CDR2: SNHLY and FYNNEI. CDR3 sequence reads: CASSTGGNEQFF. CDR3 sequence (DNA): TGTGCCAGCAGCACAGGGGGGAATGAGCAGTTCTTC.